This TCR beta chain is drawn from a study of blood T cell repertoires in COVID-19. Across the whole study: The United States, Italy and Spain supplied acute and convalescent COVID-19 samples. PBMCs, B-cell-depleted T cells, or T cells were the source of the cDNA or gDNA that made up the material.

Deletions cut 0 bases from V and 5 bases from J, with 7 bases between. Germline CDR1 reads SQVTM; CDR2 reads ANQGSEA. The CDR3 extends over 12 amino acids. Under the authors' procedure: Nucleated cell counts were estimated from reference gene primer amplification. The protocol was immunoSEQ multiplex PCR, while the TCRdb copy is restricted to in-frame clones and leaves out a portion. From that table come the V and J calls and clone size; the DNA was used to work out D and trimming. The sample records 25,000 to 35,000 clones, approximately 91% being singletons. This chain connects TRBV29-1 to TRBJ1-2; possible D gene TRBD1, 5 bases. The sample taken for sequencing was peripheral blood. This TCR was recovered from a human donor with active COVID-19. The donor label of this sample is uncertain. CDR3 nucleotide sequence: TGCAGCGTTGAAGATCGGGGGTATGGCTACACCTTC. As protein: CSVEDRGYGYTF.